A single sample gave rise to the 5 T cell receptor beta chains below, sequenced in a study of T cells in Graves' hyperthyroidism and ophthalmopathy. Researchers took RNA transcripts and amplified the TCR beta CDR3 regions from them. An initial round of RT-PCR targeting the TCR CDR3 relied on the HTBI primer set. TCRdb ran MiXCR on the multiplex PCR reads and lists one entry per CDR3 protein. Of some 570,000 distinct CDR3 sequences listed, approximately 15% were seen once; the top ten hold about 6.6%. The source material was blood. The receptors stem from a woman aged 18 to 35 with Graves' ophthalmopathy.

This clonotype was found a few times. The V and J genes are TRBV19 and TRBJ2-1, with TRBD1 matching 9 bases. This CDR3 spans 19 amino acids. Trimming removed 10 bases from V and 9 bases from J; junction bases left unmatched: 28. Germline V gene lookup returns CDR1 LNHDA and CDR2 SQIVND (reference sequence). CDR3 nucleotide sequence: TGTGCCAATACCTCAACCGGGACAGGGTCCCTTGAGGCGACATTTGAGCAGTTCTTC. It translates to CANTSTGTGSLEATFEQFF.

This chain uses TRBV11-2 with TRBJ1-2, with TRBD1 as a possible D gene (6 bases). Looked up from germline, CDR1 is SGHAT and CDR2 is FQNNGV. The germline V and J ends were trimmed by 5 bases and 5 bases, with 18 bases remaining between them. The length of the CDR3 is 15 residues. This CDR3 is CASSQETGLSYGYTF. The CDR3 DNA follows: TGTGCCAGCAGCCAAGAGACAGGTTTAAGTTATGGCTACACCTTC.

This clonotype was seen ten or more times. J is TRBJ1-1 and V is TRBV11-3, with a possible D match to TRBD1 (5 bases). The CDR3 contains 13 residues. Trimming removed 1 base at V and 9 bases at J, with 12 bases between. Per the germline V gene, CDR1 is SGHNT and CDR2 is YENEEA. Here the CDR3 DNA reads TGTGCCAGCAGCTTAGCGGGACTTTCCCAAGCTTTCTTT. It translates to CASSLAGLSQAFF.

There are a few counts of this clonotype. This chain joins TRBV3-1 and TRBJ2-2; TRBD1 matches 12 bases. Germline V gives CDR1 LGHDT, CDR2 YNNKEL (reference sequence). The J segment lost 6 bases and the V segment lost 4 bases, leaving 3 bases of the junction unmatched. The CDR3 extends over 15 amino acids. For the CDR3, the DNA is TGTGCCAGCAGCCTGGGGACAGGGGGCTCCGGGGAGCTGTTTTTT. It codes for CASSLGTGGSGELFF. Filled out from reference TRBV3-1 and TRBJ2-2, the complete variable domain reads DTAVSQTPKYLVTQMGNDKSIKCEQNLGHDTMYWYKQDSKKFLKIMFSYNNKELIINETVPNRFSPKSPDKAHLNLHINSLELGDSAVYFCASSLGTGGSGELFFGEGSRLTVL.

This clonotype was recorded many times. The CDR3 reads CASSGTQRETQYF. CDR3 in DNA: TGTGCCAGCAGTGGGACCCAGAGGGAGACCCAGTACTTC. This chain uses TRBV28 with TRBJ2-5, with D perhaps being TRBD1 or TRBD2 (5 bases each). Germline V gives CDR1 MDHEN, CDR2 SYDVKM. V lost 5 bases and J lost 5, with 12 bases in between. CDR3 length: 13 residues.